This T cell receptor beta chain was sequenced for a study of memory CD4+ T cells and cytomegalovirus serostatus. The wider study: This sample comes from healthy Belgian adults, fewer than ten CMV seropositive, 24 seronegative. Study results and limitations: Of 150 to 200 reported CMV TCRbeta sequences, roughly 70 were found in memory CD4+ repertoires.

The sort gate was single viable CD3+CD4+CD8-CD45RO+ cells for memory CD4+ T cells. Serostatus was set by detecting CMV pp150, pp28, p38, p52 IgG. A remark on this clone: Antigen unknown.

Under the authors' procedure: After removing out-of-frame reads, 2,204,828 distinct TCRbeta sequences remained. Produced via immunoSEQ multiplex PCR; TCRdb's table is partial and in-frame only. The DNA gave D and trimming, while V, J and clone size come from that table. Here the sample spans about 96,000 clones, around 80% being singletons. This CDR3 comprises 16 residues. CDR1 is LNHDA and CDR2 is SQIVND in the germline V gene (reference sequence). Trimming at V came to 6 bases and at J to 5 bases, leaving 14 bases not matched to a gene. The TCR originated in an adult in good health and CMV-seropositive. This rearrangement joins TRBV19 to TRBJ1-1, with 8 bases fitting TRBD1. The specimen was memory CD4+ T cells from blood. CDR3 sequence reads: CASSRGRRGLRTEAFF. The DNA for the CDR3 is TGTGCCAGTAGCAGGGGGCGCCGGGGGCTGAGGACTGAAGCTTTCTTT.